The rows below give T cell receptor beta chains drawn from one sample of a study of shared clonotypes between healthy human individuals. The assay was immunoSEQ multiplex PCR, and TCRdb's table has in-frame clones only and misses some. In the table there are about 2.4 million clones, under 95% of which are singletons. Material: naive CD4+ T cells from PBMCs. The receptors were sampled from a man between 18 and 35 years old in good health. Some clones in this sample may be carry-over from other donors' samples. The CDR3 runs from the conserved cysteine through the conserved F or W. D genes are given only for firm matches. Size is omitted from some rows. Given values are once, few, many or a class for expanded clones.

j_call	clone_size	d_call	v_call	cdr3_aa	cdr3_nt
TRBJ2-1	NA	TRBD2	TRBV5-1	CASSLDPSGYNEQFF	TGCGCCAGCAGCTTGGACCCTAGCGGTTACAATGAGCAGTTCTTC
TRBJ2-7	NA	NA	TRBV12-5	CASGGARTTKIYEQYF	TGTGCTAGTGGTGGGGCCAGGACCACCAAAATTTACGAGCAGTACTTC
TRBJ2-6	few	NA	TRBV27	CASTLRGPGAAGANVLTF	TGTGCCAGCACCTTGCGGGGGCCAGGGGCTGCTGGGGCCAACGTCCTGACTTTC
TRBJ1-2	few	TRBD1	TRBV4-1	CASSQQDRGFISYTF	TGCGCCAGCAGCCAGCAGGACAGGGGATTTATTAGCTACACCTTC
TRBJ1-2	NA	NA	TRBV19	CASNSGVLSHRYTF	TGTGCCAGTAACTCGGGGGTTCTTTCACACCGCTACACCTTC
TRBJ2-3	NA	NA	TRBV7-9	CASSSRGSFGTDTQYF	TGTGCCAGCAGCTCACGGGGGAGTTTTGGCACAGATACGCAGTATTTT
TRBJ2-7	NA	NA	TRBV11-2	CASSSTWETRNEQYF	TGTGCCAGCAGCTCCACCTGGGAGACAAGGAACGAGCAGTACTTC
TRBJ2-3	NA	NA	TRBV6-6	CATTGLLTDTQYF	TGTGCCACGACGGGACTGCTCACAGATACGCAGTATTTT
TRBJ2-7	NA	TRBD1	TRBV5-4	CASSWSGTAYEQYF	TGTGCCAGCAGCTGGAGTGGGACAGCCTACGAGCAGTACTTC
TRBJ2-5	NA	TRBD2	TRBV5-1	CASSLLAGTGQETQYF	TGCGCCAGCAGCTTGCTAGCGGGCACCGGCCAGGAGACCCAGTACTTC
TRBJ1-2	NA	NA	TRBV6-5	CASSSGKGYTF	TGTGCCAGCAGCTCAGGGAAGGGCTACACCTTC
TRBJ2-3	once	NA	TRBV6-1	CATEGTLGDTDTQYF	TGTGCCACCGAGGGGACCTTAGGAGACACAGATACGCAGTATTTT
TRBJ2-5	NA	NA	TRBV5-1	CASRKGSQETQYF	TGCGCCAGCAGAAAGGGAAGCCAAGAGACCCAGTACTTC
TRBJ2-7	NA	TRBD2	TRBV11-2	CASSSRLAGSNYEQYF	TGTGCCAGCAGCTCGCGACTAGCGGGTTCCAACTACGAGCAGTACTTC
TRBJ2-7	NA	TRBD2	TRBV9	CASSPLGGEGYEQYF	TGTGCCAGCAGCCCGTTGGGGGGGGAGGGCTACGAGCAGTACTTC
TRBJ1-4	NA	NA	TRBV2	CASSVRDSGELFF	TGTGCCAGCAGTGTCCGGGATTCGGGGGAACTGTTTTTT
TRBJ2-1	NA	NA	TRBV7-9	CASSTPRGFEGNEQFF	TGTGCCAGCAGCACACCCCGAGGATTCGAGGGCAATGAGCAGTTCTTC
TRBJ2-7	NA	TRBD2	TRBV27	CASSYSAGGRYEQYF	TGTGCCAGCAGTTACTCCGCGGGAGGTCGCTACGAGCAGTACTTC
TRBJ2-1	NA	TRBD2	TRBV18	CASSPWRESSNEQFF	TGTGCCAGCTCACCCTGGCGGGAGAGTTCCAATGAGCAGTTCTTC
TRBJ1-2	once	NA	TRBV25-1	CASSESTVSNYGYTF	TGTGCCAGCAGTGAAAGCACAGTATCTAACTATGGCTACACCTTC
TRBJ1-2	NA	NA	TRBV6-1	CASRLTLNYGYTF	TGTGCCAGCAGGTTGACACTCAACTATGGCTACACCTTC
TRBJ2-7	NA	NA	TRBV30	CAWSVPPEGDEQYF	TGTGCCTGGAGTGTACCCCCCGAGGGAGACGAGCAGTACTTC
TRBJ2-1	NA	NA	TRBV29-1	CSVYVAERRQFF	TGCAGCGTCTACGTCGCAGAACGACGGCAGTTCTTC
TRBJ2-6	NA	NA	TRBV9	CASTQQGSGANVLTF	TGTGCCAGCACCCAACAGGGATCTGGGGCCAACGTCCTGACTTTC
TRBJ1-3	NA	NA	TRBV6-5	CASSLTGFGNTIYF	TGTGCCAGCAGCCTTACGGGGTTCGGAAACACCATATATTTT
TRBJ2-5	NA	TRBD2	TRBV5-1	CASSSRTSGREETQYF	TGCGCCAGCAGCTCTCGGACTAGCGGGAGGGAAGAGACCCAGTACTTC
TRBJ2-1	NA	NA	TRBV18	CASLPGGGTYNEQFF	TGTGCCAGCCTCCCGGGGGGCGGGACCTACAATGAGCAGTTCTTC
TRBJ1-5	NA	TRBD1	TRBV6-6	CASRDRGDQPQHF	TGTGCCAGCAGGGACAGGGGCGATCAGCCCCAGCATTTT
TRBJ1-3	NA	NA	TRBV5-4	CASSTRSDRRAGNTIYF	TGTGCCAGCAGCACTCGGTCGGACAGAAGAGCTGGAAACACCATATATTTT
TRBJ2-2	once	TRBD2	TRBV27	CASSASSGSAGELFF	TGTGCCAGCAGTGCCTCTAGCGGGAGCGCCGGGGAGCTGTTTTTT
TRBJ2-1	NA	NA	TRBV11-3	CASSRGPYNEQFF	TGTGCCAGCAGCCGGGGTCCCTACAATGAGCAGTTCTTC
TRBJ2-2	NA	NA	TRBV14	CASSQGYRELFF	TGTGCCAGCAGCCAAGGCTACCGGGAGCTGTTTTTT
TRBJ1-4	NA	NA	TRBV6-5	CASSAGRITGKLFF	TGTGCCAGCAGTGCGGGACGGATCACGGGAAAACTGTTTTTT
TRBJ2-1	NA	NA	TRBV10-2	CASSGTSYEQFF	TGCGCCAGCAGTGGCACTAGCTATGAGCAGTTCTTC
TRBJ1-2	NA	NA	TRBV28	CASSSPPIEGDYGYTF	TGTGCCAGCAGTTCCCCCCCAATAGAAGGGGACTATGGCTACACCTTC
TRBJ2-1	NA	TRBD1	TRBV9	CASSVDGTGEYNEQFF	TGTGCCAGCAGCGTAGATGGGACAGGGGAGTACAATGAGCAGTTCTTC
TRBJ2-2	NA	NA	TRBV5-1	CASSLTVGGRAGELFF	TGCGCCAGCAGCTTGACCGTTGGGGGGAGAGCCGGGGAGCTGTTTTTT
TRBJ1-1	NA	NA	TRBV7-3	CASSPSLGGNTEAFF	TGTGCCAGCAGCCCTTCCCTTGGGGGGAACACTGAAGCTTTCTTT
TRBJ2-5	NA	NA	TRBV27	CASSFSAAGWETQYF	TGTGCCAGCAGTTTTAGCGCGGCAGGCTGGGAGACCCAGTACTTC
TRBJ2-6	NA	NA	TRBV5-1	CARILQVTGANVLTF	TGCGCCAGGATATTACAAGTGACTGGGGCCAACGTCCTGACTTTC
TRBJ2-1	NA	TRBD1	TRBV18	CASSPRTGEYNEQFF	TGTGCCAGCTCACCTCGGACAGGAGAGTACAATGAGCAGTTCTTC
TRBJ2-5	NA	NA	TRBV5-1	CASSLAGSEETQYF	TGCGCCAGCAGCTTGGCGGGCTCGGAAGAGACCCAGTACTTC
TRBJ2-2	NA	NA	TRBV30	CAWSSGTGTGELFF	TGTGCCTGGAGTTCGGGGACGGGGACCGGGGAGCTGTTTTTT
TRBJ1-4	NA	TRBD1	TRBV7-9	CASTTGQWINEKLFF	TGTGCCAGCACCACGGGACAGTGGATTAATGAAAAACTGTTTTTT
TRBJ1-6	NA	NA	TRBV4-1	CASSQELTYNSPLHF	TGCGCCAGCAGCCAAGAGTTGACGTATAATTCACCCCTCCACTTT
TRBJ1-5	NA	TRBD1	TRBV19	CASSTRQGGQPQHF	TGTGCCAGTAGTACTCGACAGGGAGGTCAGCCCCAGCATTTT
TRBJ2-2	NA	TRBD2	TRBV5-1	CASSLIAGAPRTGELFF	TGCGCCAGCAGCTTGATAGCGGGGGCACCAAGAACCGGGGAGCTGTTTTTT
TRBJ2-7	once	NA	TRBV5-1	CASSFTEGAYEQYF	TGCGCCAGCAGCTTTACAGAAGGTGCCTACGAGCAGTACTTC
TRBJ2-2	NA	NA	TRBV9	CASSVVSIGGELFF	TGTGCCAGCAGCGTAGTATCCATCGGCGGGGAGCTGTTTTTT
TRBJ1-4	NA	NA	TRBV19	CASKPRGPNEKLFF	TGTGCCAGTAAACCCAGGGGCCCTAATGAAAAACTGTTTTTT
TRBJ1-5	NA	NA	TRBV7-3	CASSLQGTYQPQHF	TGTGCCAGCAGCCTACAAGGGACCTATCAGCCCCAGCATTTT
TRBJ2-3	NA	NA	TRBV18	CASSRSGGGTDTQYF	TGTGCCAGCTCACGTTCAGGGGGAGGTACAGATACGCAGTATTTT
TRBJ2-3	NA	TRBD2	TRBV19	CASSGGTSNGDTQYF	TGTGCCAGTAGTGGGGGGACTAGCAATGGGGATACGCAGTATTTT
TRBJ2-3	NA	NA	TRBV2	CASSAGGLEYF	TGTGCCAGCAGTGCCGGGGGCCTGGAGTATTTT